This T cell receptor (beta chain) came from a study of shared clonotypes between healthy human individuals. The table came from immunoSEQ multiplex PCR; TCRdb's copy has only in-frame clones and leaves some out. Of approximately 1,500,000 clones listed, around 98% were seen once; the top ten hold 0.4% to 0.55%. V dropped 3 bases and J dropped 6; count of bases not matched to a gene: 7. CDR3 length: 14 amino acids. The germline gives CDR1 MNHEY, CDR2 SVGAGI. The origin of this receptor is a young man in good health. The V and J genes are TRBV6-5 and TRBJ2-7; 8 positions agree with TRBD1. The material sequenced was naive CD4+ T cells sorted from blood. Indicated subset: CD45RA+ positively selected. Written as DNA, the CDR3 is TGTGCCAGCAGTTATCTCGGACAGGGAGGCGAGCAGTACTTC. Translated, it gives CASSYLGQGGEQYF.